The 2 T cell receptor beta chains presented below share a single source sample, sequenced in a study of T cell responses to AZD1222 COVID-19 vaccine. Some clones are missing from TCRdb's copy, which holds only in-frame ones; the method was immunoSEQ multiplex PCR. The data hold 25,000 to 35,000 clones, with under 90% observed a single time. The source was peripheral blood, collected on day 0 of AZD1222 vaccination. The receptors were sampled from an adult in good health.

The chain couples TRBV9 to TRBJ1-5; TRBD1 agrees at 7 bases. V was clipped by 0 bases and J by 5 bases; unmatched bases: 5. The CDR3 is 15 residues long. Germline assignment: CDR1 SGDLS and CDR2 YYNGEE. CDR3: CASSVGQGGDQPQHF. The CDR3 DNA sequence: TGTGCCAGCAGCGTAGGACAGGGTGGGGATCAGCCCCAGCATTTT.

V usage is TRBV5-1 and J usage is TRBJ1-3; 7 bases are shared with TRBD1. This CDR3 contains 16 residues. V was pared by 4 bases and J by 0 bases, with 7 bases of the junction left unmatched. Per the germline V gene, CDR1 is SGHRS and CDR2 is YFSETQ. The chain's CDR3 is CASSRGQKDSGNTIYF. The CDR3 coding sequence is TGCGCCAGCAGCAGGGGACAGAAAGACTCTGGAAACACCATATATTTT.